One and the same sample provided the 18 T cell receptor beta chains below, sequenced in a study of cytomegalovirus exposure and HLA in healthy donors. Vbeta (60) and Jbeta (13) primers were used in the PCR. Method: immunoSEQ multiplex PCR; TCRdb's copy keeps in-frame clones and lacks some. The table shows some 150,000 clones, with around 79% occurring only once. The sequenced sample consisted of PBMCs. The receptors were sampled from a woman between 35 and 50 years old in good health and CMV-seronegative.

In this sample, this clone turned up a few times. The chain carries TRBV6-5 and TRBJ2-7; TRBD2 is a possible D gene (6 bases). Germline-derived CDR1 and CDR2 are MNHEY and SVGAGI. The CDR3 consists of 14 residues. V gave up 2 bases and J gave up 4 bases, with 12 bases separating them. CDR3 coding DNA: TGTGCCAGCAGTTACGGGGCGGCGGGGTACGAGCAGTACTTC. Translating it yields CASSYGAAGYEQYF.

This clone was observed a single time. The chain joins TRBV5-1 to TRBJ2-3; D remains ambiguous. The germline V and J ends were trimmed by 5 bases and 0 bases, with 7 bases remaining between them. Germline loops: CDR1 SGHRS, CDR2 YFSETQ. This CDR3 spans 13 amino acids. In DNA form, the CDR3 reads TGCGCCAGCAGTTTTCCTAGCACAGATACGCAGTATTTT. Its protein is CASSFPSTDTQYF.

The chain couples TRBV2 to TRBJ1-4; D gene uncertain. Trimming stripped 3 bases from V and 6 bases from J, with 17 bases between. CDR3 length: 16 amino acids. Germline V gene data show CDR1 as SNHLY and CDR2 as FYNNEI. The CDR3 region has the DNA TGTGCCAGCAGTGAGAAGGAGGATTCCTACGATGAAAAACTGTTTTTT. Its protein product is CASSEKEDSYDEKLFF.

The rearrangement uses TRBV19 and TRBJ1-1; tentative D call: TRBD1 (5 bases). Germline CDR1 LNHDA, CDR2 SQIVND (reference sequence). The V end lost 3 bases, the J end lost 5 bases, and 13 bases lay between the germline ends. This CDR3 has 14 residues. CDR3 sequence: CASSMRGGGTEAFF. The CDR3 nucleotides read TGTGCCAGTAGTATGCGGGGGGGAGGGACTGAAGCTTTCTTT.

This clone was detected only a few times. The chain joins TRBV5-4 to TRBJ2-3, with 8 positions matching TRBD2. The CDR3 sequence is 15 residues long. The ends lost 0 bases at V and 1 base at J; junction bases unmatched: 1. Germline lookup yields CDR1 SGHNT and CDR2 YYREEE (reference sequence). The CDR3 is CASSLEAGGTDTQYF. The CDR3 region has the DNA TGTGCCAGCAGCTTGGAAGCGGGGGGCACAGATACGCAGTATTTT.

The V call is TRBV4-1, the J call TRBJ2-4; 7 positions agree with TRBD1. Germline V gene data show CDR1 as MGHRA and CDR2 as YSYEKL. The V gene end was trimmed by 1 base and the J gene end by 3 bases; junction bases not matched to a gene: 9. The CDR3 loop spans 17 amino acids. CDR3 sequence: CASSQVGKGADKNIQYF. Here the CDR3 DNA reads TGCGCCAGCAGCCAAGTAGGGAAGGGGGCCGACAAAAACATTCAGTACTTC.

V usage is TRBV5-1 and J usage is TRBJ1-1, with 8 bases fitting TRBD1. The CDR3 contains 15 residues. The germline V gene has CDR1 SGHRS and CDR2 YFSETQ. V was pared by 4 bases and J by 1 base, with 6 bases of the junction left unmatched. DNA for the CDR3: TGCGCCAGCAGCCCAACAGGACAGGGGAACACTGAAGCTTTCTTT. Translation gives CASSPTGQGNTEAFF.

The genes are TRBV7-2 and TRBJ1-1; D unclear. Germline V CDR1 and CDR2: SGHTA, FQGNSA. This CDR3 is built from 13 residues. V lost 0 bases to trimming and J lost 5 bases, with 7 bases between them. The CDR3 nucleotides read TGTGCCAGCAGCTTAGCGGGGAGAACTGAAGCTTTCTTT. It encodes CASSLAGRTEAFF.

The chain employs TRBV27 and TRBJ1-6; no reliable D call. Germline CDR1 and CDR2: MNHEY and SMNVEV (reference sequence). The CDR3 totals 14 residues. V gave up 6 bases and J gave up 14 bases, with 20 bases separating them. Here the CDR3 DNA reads TGTGCCAGCAGCCGCTCAGGCTTCACCGGTGCCCTCCACTTT. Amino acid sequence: CASSRSGFTGALHF.

This CDR3 is CASSNGRYLAFF. DNA of the CDR3: TGCGCCAGCAGCAACGGGAGATACCTGGCTTTCTTT. This rearrangement joins TRBV5-1 to TRBJ1-1, with no clear D. CDR3 length: 12 residues. Germline CDR1 and CDR2: SGHRS and YFSETQ. Trimming stripped 4 bases from V and 11 bases from J, with 15 bases between.

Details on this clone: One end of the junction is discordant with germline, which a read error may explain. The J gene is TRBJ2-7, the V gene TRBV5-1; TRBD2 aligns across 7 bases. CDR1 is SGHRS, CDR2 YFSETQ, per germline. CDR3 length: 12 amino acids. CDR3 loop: CASRKAGLLLDF. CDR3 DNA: TGCGCCAGCAGAAAAGCGGGACTCCTCTTGGACTTC.

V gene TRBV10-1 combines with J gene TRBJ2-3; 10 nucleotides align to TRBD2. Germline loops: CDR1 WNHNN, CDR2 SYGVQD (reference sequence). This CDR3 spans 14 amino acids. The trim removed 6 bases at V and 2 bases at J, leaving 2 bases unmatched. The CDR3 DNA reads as TGCGCCAGCAGCGGACTAGCGGTCACAGATACGCAGTATTTT. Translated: CASSGLAVTDTQYF.

The CDR3 sequence is CASTAAGLGNSPLHF. CDR3 nucleotides: TGTGCCAGCACGGCTGCAGGGCTGGGAAACTCACCCCTCCACTTT. The rearrangement uses TRBV6-1 and TRBJ1-6; TRBD1 might be the D (5 bases). Germline assignment: CDR1 MNHNS and CDR2 SASEGT. The CDR3 is 15 amino acids. V was pared by 7 bases and J by 10 bases, with 20 bases between.

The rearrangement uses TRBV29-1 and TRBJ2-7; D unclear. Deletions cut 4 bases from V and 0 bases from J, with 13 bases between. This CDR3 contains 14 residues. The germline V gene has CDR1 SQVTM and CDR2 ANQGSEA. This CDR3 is CSVVVWQVSYEQYF. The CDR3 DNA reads TGCAGCGTTGTTGTCTGGCAGGTCTCCTACGAGCAGTACTTC.

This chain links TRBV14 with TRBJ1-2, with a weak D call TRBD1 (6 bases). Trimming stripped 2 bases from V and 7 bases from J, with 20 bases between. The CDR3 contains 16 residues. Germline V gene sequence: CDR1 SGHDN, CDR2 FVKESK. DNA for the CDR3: TGTGCCAGCAGCCAACACAGATCCAACAGGGTTGGTGGCTACACCTTC. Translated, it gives CASSQHRSNRVGGYTF.

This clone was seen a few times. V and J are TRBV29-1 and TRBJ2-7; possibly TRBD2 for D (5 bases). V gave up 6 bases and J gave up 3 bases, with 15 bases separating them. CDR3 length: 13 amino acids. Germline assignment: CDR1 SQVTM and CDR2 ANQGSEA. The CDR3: CSVGGAGFYEQYF. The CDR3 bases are TGCAGCGTCGGAGGAGCAGGATTCTACGAGCAGTACTTC.

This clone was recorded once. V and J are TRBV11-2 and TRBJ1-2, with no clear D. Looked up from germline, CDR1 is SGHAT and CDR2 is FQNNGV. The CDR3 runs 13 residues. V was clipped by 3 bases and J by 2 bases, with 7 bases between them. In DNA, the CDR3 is TGTGCCAGCAGCTTGACAACGAACTATGGCTACACCTTC. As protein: CASSLTTNYGYTF.

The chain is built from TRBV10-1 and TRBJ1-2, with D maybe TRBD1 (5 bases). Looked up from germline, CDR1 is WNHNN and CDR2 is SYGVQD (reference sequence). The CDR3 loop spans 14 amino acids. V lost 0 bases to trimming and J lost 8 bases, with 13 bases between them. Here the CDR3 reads CASSESGGVRGYTF. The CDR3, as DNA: TGCGCCAGCAGTGAGTCCGGGGGGGTGCGAGGCTACACCTTC.